A selection of T cell receptor beta chains follows, all from one sample in a study of blood T cells in healthy people across ages. TCRdb recomputed calls from the 5' RACE reads with MiXCR, one row per CDR3 protein. The data show some 1.1 million distinct CDR3 sequences, with 35% to 45% seen just once and approximately 14% held by the top ten. Sequencing was done on a sample of blood. Every receptor here comes from a man between 18 and 35 years old in good health. Both conserved end residues are part of each CDR3. D genes are given only for firm matches. Only part of the rows carry a size: once, few, many, or a class if the clone is expanded.

TRBV20-1	TRBJ1-6	-	-	TGCAGTGCTAGGGAGGGGGGCAGTGGCTGGACACCCCTCCACTTT	CSAREGGSGWTPLHF
TRBV5-1	TRBJ2-7	-	-	TGCGCCAGCAGCCCCTGGTCGGACTCCTACAATGAGCAGTACTTC	CASSPWSDSYNEQYF
TRBV7-7	TRBJ2-2	-	few	TGTGCTAGCAGTCCTGTTAAAACGGGACAAGGGACCGGGGAGCTGTTTTTT	CASSPVKTGQGTGELFF
TRBV12-5	TRBJ2-5	-	few	TGTGCTAGTGGTTTGGTACCCCCCGGGGCCCAGTACTTC	CASGLVPPGAQYF
TRBV30	TRBJ1-1	TRBD1	-	TGTGCCTGGAACAGGGGAGAGGCTGAAGCTTTCTTT	CAWNRGEAEAFF
TRBV25-1	TRBJ1-3	TRBD1	few	TGTGCCAGCAGTGAATGGGACAGGGTTGCTGGAAACACCATATATTTT	CASSEWDRVAGNTIYF
TRBV3-1	TRBJ2-7	-	-	TGTGCCAGCAGCCCTCGGAGTGGTTCCTACAATGAGCAGTACTTC	CASSPRSGSYNEQYF
TRBV6-1	TRBJ2-1	TRBD2	-	TGTGCCAGCAGTGAAGGACTAGCGGGGTTCACTTCCTACAATGAGCAGTTCTTC	CASSEGLAGFTSYNEQFF
TRBV10-3	TRBJ1-2	-	-	TGTGCCATCGGTCCGACAGGACTGCGTGGAAATGGCTACACCTTC	CAIGPTGLRGNGYTF
TRBV12-3/TRBV12-4	TRBJ1-4	TRBD1	few	TGTGCCAGCAGTTTTCAGGGGGCTAATGAAAAACTGTTTTTT	CASSFQGANEKLFF
TRBV4-2	TRBJ2-3	-	-	TGTGCCAGCAGCCAAGGGAAGGTGCGGCCAGATACGCAGTATTTT	CASSQGKVRPDTQYF
TRBV7-8	TRBJ2-7	TRBD2	-	TGTGCCAGCAGCCCCCAAGCTAGCGGGGCTTTAAGCTCCTACGAGCAGTACTTC	CASSPQASGALSSYEQYF
TRBV7-9	TRBJ1-4	-	few	TGTGCCAGCAGCTTAGCGCTCGGCGAATCCGCAACTAATGAAAAACTGTTTTTT	CASSLALGESATNEKLFF
TRBV7-9	TRBJ2-7	TRBD1	-	TGTGCCAGCAGCTACACAGGGGAAGGGTACTACGAGCAGTACTTC	CASSYTGEGYYEQYF
TRBV12-3/TRBV12-4	TRBJ1-5	-	-	TGTGCCAGCAGCCCCCAGGGCCCCAGGGCCCAGCATTTT	CASSPQGPRAQHF
TRBV10-3	TRBJ1-2	-	-	TGTGCCATCAGTTCCACACCTACCTCTAACTATGGCTACACCTTC	CAISSTPTSNYGYTF
TRBV6-2/TRBV6-3	TRBJ1-2	-	few	TGTGCCAGCAATGCGGGGTACTATGGCTACACCTTC	CASNAGYYGYTF
TRBV20-1	TRBJ1-1	-	-	TGCAGTGCCTCAGCGGGGGGGAACACTGAAGCTTTCTTT	CSASAGGNTEAFF
TRBV2	TRBJ1-2	-	-	TGTGCCAGCAGCCCGACCTCTACAAAATATGGCTACACCTTC	CASSPTSTKYGYTF
TRBV4-1	TRBJ1-2	-	-	TGCGCCAGCAGCCAAGTCGGGCGAGGACAGAATCCCGGCTACACCTTC	CASSQVGRGQNPGYTF
TRBV4-1	TRBJ2-7	-	-	TGCGCCAGCAGCCAAGATGAGAGGGCAGGGTACGAGCAGTACTTC	CASSQDERAGYEQYF
TRBV4-3	TRBJ2-5	-	few	TGCGCCAGCAGCCAAGATGCCCACCCCCAGGAGACCCAGTACTTC	CASSQDAHPQETQYF
TRBV9	TRBJ2-1	-	-	TGTGCCAGCCAAAATGGACAGTCGGTGTACAATGAGCAGTTCTTC	CASQNGQSVYNEQFF
TRBV12-3/TRBV12-4	TRBJ2-1	-	-	TGTGCCAGCATCAACCCCCTGGGGCCCTCCTACAATGAGCAGTTCTTC	CASINPLGPSYNEQFF
TRBV7-3	TRBJ2-2	-	-	TGTGCCAGCAGCTTAAACCCACAATCTATAACGAACACCGGGGAGCTGTTTTTT	CASSLNPQSITNTGELFF